This T cell receptor beta chain was observed in a study of blood T cell repertoires in COVID-19 (dated by TCRdb to the early 2020s). Describing the broader study: Samples from collaborators originated in the United States, Italy and Spain and spanned both the acute and convalescent phases of COVID-19. Samples were obtained from the ongoing ImmuneRACE study (first 160 participants) and from 1,254 subjects provided by 6 global collaborators. Subjects who had been exposed to COVID-19, were actively infected with it, or had recovered from it provided the deeply sampled blood TCRbeta repertoires that made up the dataset. The material from the prospective study consisted of cDNA or gDNA derived from T cells, B-cell-depleted T cells, or PBMCs. Sample metadata almost always included a de-identified subject ID, COVID-19 status, age in years and sex. The repertoires were released in a freely available public database intended as a resource for research on the immune response to SARS-CoV-2. Where HLA class I and class II types were available, the types were taken from metadata supplied by the sample provider, not from assay-based typing.

This clone is a singleton in its sample. There is no known antigen for this receptor. The input lacks base qualities; no much larger clone sits a single base away. Whole blood was collected in K2EDTA tubes by collaborating institutions according to the institutions' own protocols. For TCRbeta analysis, collaborators shipped samples in one of three forms: frozen whole blood, isolated PBMCs, or DNA extracted from either of those sample types. TCRbeta CDR3 regions were amplified from genomic DNA using the immunoSEQ Assay, a bias-controlled multiplex PCR. Regarding the original processing steps: The number of nucleated cells in each sample was estimated from the amplification of reference gene primers within the assay. To quantify the absolute abundance of each unique TCRbeta CDR3 rearrangement, sequence reads were collapsed and filtered. Productive Simpson clonality was computed per sample as the square root of Simpson's diversity index over productive rearrangements. Held by TCRdb, this immuneACCESS table contains in-frame sequences only and omits some clones. Under half of the omission traces to an unresolved V gene where checked; the cause of the rest is unknown. That table gives V, J and clone size, and the DNA gave D and trimming. In all, the sample holds 20,000 or so clones, and approximately 92% of those were seen once. 15% to 20% of the sample is taken by the ten largest.

The investigation overall reported the following: The amount of clinical and demographic metadata varied by source and participant and was provided uncurated.

From cysteine to phenylalanine, the CDR3 is 12 amino acids long. The DNA shown is the 36-base CDR3, in frame from base 1. The germline ends are 11 bases apart after V is trimmed by 7 bases and J by 6 bases. Based on the germline V gene, the CDR1 and CDR2 sequences are SGDLS and YYNGEE. The V and J segments used are TRBV9 and TRBJ2-1; the D region possibly corresponds to TRBD2 (6 bases align). This clonotype was sampled from a human donor in a cohort sampled during active COVID-19. The sequencing sample was made of peripheral blood. For the CDR3, the sequence is CASAEGGNEQFF. The nucleotide sequence reads as follows: TGTGCCAGCGCGGAGGGTGGCAATGAGCAGTTCTTC.